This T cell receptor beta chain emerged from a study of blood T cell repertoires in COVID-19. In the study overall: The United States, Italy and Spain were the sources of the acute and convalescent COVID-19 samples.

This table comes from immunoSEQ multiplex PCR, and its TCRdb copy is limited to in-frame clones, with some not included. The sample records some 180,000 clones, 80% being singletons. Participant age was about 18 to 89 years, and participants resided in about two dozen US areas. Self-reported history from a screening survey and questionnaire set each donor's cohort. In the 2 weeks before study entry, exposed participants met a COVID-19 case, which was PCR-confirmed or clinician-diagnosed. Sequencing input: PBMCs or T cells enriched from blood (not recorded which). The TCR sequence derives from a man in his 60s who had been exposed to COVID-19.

CDR3 in DNA: TGCGCCAGCAGTGAGGAGGGGGACAGGGGTCCAGATACGCAGTATTTT. Translation: CASSEEGDRGPDTQYF. V usage is TRBV10-1 and J usage is TRBJ2-3; TRBD1 matches 10 bases. Germline assignment: CDR1 WNHNN and CDR2 SYGVQD (reference sequence). CDR3 length: 16 residues. Unmatched junction bases numbered 6, after V lost 2 bases and J lost 4 bases.